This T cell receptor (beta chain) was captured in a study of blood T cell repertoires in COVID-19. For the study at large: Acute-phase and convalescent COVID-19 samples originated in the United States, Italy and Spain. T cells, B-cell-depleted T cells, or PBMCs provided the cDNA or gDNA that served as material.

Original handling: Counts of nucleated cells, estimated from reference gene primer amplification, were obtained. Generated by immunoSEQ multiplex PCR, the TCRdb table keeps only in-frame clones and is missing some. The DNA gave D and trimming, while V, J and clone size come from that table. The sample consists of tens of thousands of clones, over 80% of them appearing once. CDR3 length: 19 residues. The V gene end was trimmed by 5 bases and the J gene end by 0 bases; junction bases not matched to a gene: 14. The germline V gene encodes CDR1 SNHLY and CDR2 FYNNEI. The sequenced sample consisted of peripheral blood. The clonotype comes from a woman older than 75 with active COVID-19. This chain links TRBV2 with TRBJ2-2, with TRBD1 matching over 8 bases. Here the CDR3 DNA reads TGTGCCAGCAGTATCGGACAGGGTGGTCTATTTGCGAACACCGGGGAGCTGTTTTTT. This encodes CASSIGQGGLFANTGELFF.